This T cell receptor beta chain was sequenced during a study of cytotoxic CD8 clonotypes in ibrutinib-treated CLL. Study outcomes and limitations: Clonality was elevated at ibrutinib response and had returned toward baseline at progression. Stable or contracted on treatment, public clonotypes were also uncommon.

Sequenced by immunoSEQ multiplex PCR; TCRdb stores in-frame clones only, minus some. The sample yields some 200,000 clones, 79% seen once. As for this clone: The antigen is unknown.

Sample: PBMCs, taken after 12 months of ibrutinib treatment. The sequence came from a human donor with chronic lymphocytic leukemia.

For the CDR3, the DNA is TGTGCCAGCAGCCCCGACAGGGCCCTCAATCAGCCCCAGCATTTT. Protein sequence: CASSPDRALNQPQHF. The chain couples TRBV11-3 to TRBJ1-5; 7 nucleotides match TRBD1. Germline trimming cut 5 bases from V and 3 bases from J; bases unmatched to any gene: 7. This CDR3 contains 15 residues. Germline assignment: CDR1 SGHNT and CDR2 YENEEA.